The 31 T cell receptor beta chains given below trace back to one sample, sequenced in a study of vaccination effects on CD4 cells after COVID-19. TCRdb keeps only in-frame clones here, not all; method: immunoSEQ multiplex PCR. The table shows just over 30,000 clones, with about 72% occurring only once. Their specific antigens are unknown. Pools of viral peptides were used by the ViraFEST assay to expand antigen-specific CD4+ T cells ahead of sequencing. It was after more than nine days of culture that CD4+ T cells were isolated. Sequences were derived from CD4+ T cells from PBMCs cultured with HCoV-229E spike peptides, sampled before COVID-19 vaccination. The source of these receptors is a human donor who received a COVID-19 vaccine.

V gene TRBV20-1 combines with J gene TRBJ1-5; D gene ambiguous. The V gene's germline CDR1 is DFQATT and CDR2 SNEGSKA (reference sequence). Trimming removed 7 bases at V and 4 bases at J, with 8 bases between. The CDR3 extends over 11 amino acids. The CDR3 region is CSVQRNQPQHF. The CDR3 DNA follows: TGCAGTGTACAGAGGAATCAGCCCCAGCATTTT.

This clone was seen only a few times. The V call is TRBV7-9, the J call TRBJ2-7; a weak D match, TRBD1 (6 bases). Trimming removed 8 bases from V and 3 bases from J, with 8 bases in between. This CDR3 has 11 residues. Germline CDR1 and CDR2: SEHNR and FQNEAQ (reference sequence). This CDR3 is CASEGDYEQYF. CDR3 in DNA: TGTGCCAGCGAGGGGGACTACGAGCAGTACTTC.

This chain links TRBV19 with TRBJ1-2; 10 positions agree with TRBD1. The CDR3 is 13 amino acids. V dropped 4 bases and J dropped 6; count of bases not matched to a gene: 2. Germline V CDR1 and CDR2: LNHDA, SQIVND (reference sequence). CDR3 sequence: CASSTTGGNGYTF. The CDR3 bases are TGTGCCAGTAGTACGACAGGGGGCAATGGCTACACCTTC.

A few counts support this clone. The chain uses TRBV7-3 and TRBJ2-1; TRBD1 matches at 8 bases. The CDR3 has 15 residues. The V and J ends lost 5 bases and 1 base, in that order; junction bases with no gene match: 4. The germline gives CDR1 SGHTA, CDR2 FQGTGA. The CDR3 DNA follows: TGTGCCAGCAGCCCGGACAGGGCGTCCTACAATGAGCAGTTCTTC. Translation gives CASSPDRASYNEQFF.

V gene TRBV30 combines with J gene TRBJ2-7, with 9 positions matching TRBD2. V shed 5 bases, J shed 6 bases, and the junction held 8 bases outside the gene matches. Germline V gene lookup returns CDR1 GTSNPN and CDR2 SVGIG (reference sequence). This CDR3 spans 13 amino acids. DNA for the CDR3: TGTGCCTGGGGGGGACTAGCACTGGTCGAGCAGTACTTC. Its translation is CAWGGLALVEQYF.

The rearrangement joins TRBV5-1 to TRBJ1-1; D not certain. Germline V gene sequence: CDR1 SGHRS, CDR2 YFSETQ. The V and J ends lost 1 base and 3 bases respectively, with 10 bases between them. The CDR3 loop spans 14 amino acids. The CDR3 loop reads CASSLSQVDTEAFF. CDR3 in DNA: TGCGCCAGCAGCTTGAGTCAGGTTGACACTGAAGCTTTCTTT.

This clone was detected a few times. Written as DNA, the CDR3 is TGTGCCTGTGATTACAGGACTAATCAGCCCCAGCATTTT. As protein: CACDYRTNQPQHF. This rearrangement joins TRBV6-5 to TRBJ1-5; perhaps TRBD1 as D (5 bases). CDR3 length equals 13 residues. The V gene lost 11 bases and the J gene lost 4 bases, with 15 bases spanning the gap. Germline assignment: CDR1 MNHEY and CDR2 SVGAGI.

The chain uses TRBV10-3 and TRBJ1-2; maybe TRBD1 (6 bases). The CDR3 is made up of 14 amino acids. Per germline, CDR1 ENHRY and CDR2 SYGVKD. Between the trimmed V and J ends, which lost 0 bases and 5 bases, there was a span of 10 bases. The CDR3 DNA reads TGTGCCATCAGTGAGTCAGTAGGGGGATATGGCTACACCTTC. Translation: CAISESVGGYGYTF.

V usage is TRBV11-2 and J usage is TRBJ2-1; D is perhaps TRBD2 (6 bases). Trimming took 5 bases from V and 2 from J, leaving 13 bases between them. CDR1 is SGHAT, CDR2 FQNNGV, per germline. The CDR3 totals 15 residues. CDR3 nucleotides: TGTGCCAGCAGCCCGGTGGAGGGCCCCTACAATGAGCAGTTCTTC. Translating it yields CASSPVEGPYNEQFF.

The chain combines TRBV5-4 with TRBJ2-5; the match to TRBD2 covers 7 bases. Germline assignment: CDR1 SGHNT and CDR2 YYREEE (reference sequence). This CDR3 comprises 14 residues. Trimming removed 3 bases from V and 3 bases from J; junction bases left unmatched: 5. CDR3 region: CASSSGGTEETQYF. CDR3 nucleotides: TGTGCCAGCAGCTCCGGGGGGACGGAAGAGACCCAGTACTTC.

The genes are TRBV4-1 and TRBJ2-5; 11 nucleotides line up with TRBD1. CDR3 length: 17 amino acids. With V trimmed by 2 bases and J by 5 bases, 10 bases remained unmatched. Germline CDR1 is MGHRA and CDR2 is YSYEKL. CDR3 amino acids: CASSQPDRGLLRETQYF. The CDR3 DNA is TGCGCCAGCAGCCAACCGGACAGGGGGCTTCTAAGGGAGACCCAGTACTTC.

The chain is built from TRBV18 and TRBJ1-1; D gene ambiguous. Trimming removed 2 bases at V and 4 bases at J, with 11 bases between. The length of the CDR3 is 14 residues. Germline V gene data show CDR1 as KGHSH and CDR2 as LQKENI. The CDR3 nucleotides are TGTGCCAGCTCACCAAGAGGGTTATCCACTGAAGCTTTCTTT. Its translation is CASSPRGLSTEAFF.

The chain is built from TRBV19 and TRBJ1-2, with 9 bases identical to TRBD1. Germline V gene sequence: CDR1 LNHDA, CDR2 SQIVND (reference sequence). The J segment lost 5 bases and the V segment lost 4 bases, leaving 8 bases of the junction unmatched. CDR3 length: 15 amino acids. The CDR3 protein is CASSKNRGRVYGYTF. CDR3 nucleotide sequence: TGTGCCAGTAGTAAGAACAGGGGGCGCGTTTATGGCTACACCTTC.

The J gene is TRBJ1-1, the V gene TRBV12-5; TRBD1 matches at 7 bases. This CDR3 has 14 residues. Germline values: CDR1 LGHNT, CDR2 FRNRAP. V trimming: 7 bases; J trimming: 2 bases; junction bases outside the gene matches: 7. The CDR3 loop is CASAPGQVNTEAFF. As DNA, the CDR3 is TGTGCTAGTGCCCCTGGACAGGTTAACACTGAAGCTTTCTTT.

V usage is TRBV7-9 and J usage is TRBJ1-2, with TRBD1 matching 7 bases. V lost 3 bases and J lost 4; bases outside the gene matches: 8. Germline values: CDR1 SEHNR, CDR2 FQNEAQ (reference sequence). The CDR3 loop spans 15 amino acids. The CDR3 sequence is CASSFETGLGYGYTF. As DNA, the CDR3 is TGTGCCAGCAGCTTTGAGACAGGGTTGGGCTATGGCTACACCTTC.

This clone was recorded only once. This sequence joins TRBV6-2 or TRBV6-3 and TRBJ2-7, with a possible D match to TRBD1 (5 bases). CDR1 and CDR2 (germline): MNHEY, SVGEGT. V was trimmed by 0 bases and J by 3 bases, leaving 15 bases between them. The CDR3 is 16 residues long. As DNA, the CDR3 is TGTGCCAGCAGTTACTCTCAGGGTTCCCTCTTCTACGAGCAGTACTTC. Protein product: CASSYSQGSLFYEQYF.

The chain combines TRBV7-8 with TRBJ1-1; D is undetermined. V was shortened by 3 bases and J by 4 bases, with 9 bases between the two germline ends. CDR3 length: 13 residues. Germline lookup yields CDR1 SGHVS and CDR2 FQNEAQ. CDR3 DNA: TGTGCCAGCAGCTTGACGGGCCCCACTGAAGCTTTCTTT. Translation gives CASSLTGPTEAFF. Looking up the rest from reference TRBV7-8 and TRBJ1-1 gives the full variable domain: GAGVSQSPRYKVAKRGQDVALRCDPISGHVSLFWYQQALGQGPEFLTYFQNEAQLDKSGLPSDRFFAERPEGSVSTLKIQRTQQEDSAVYLCASSLTGPTEAFFGQGTRLTVV.

DNA for the CDR3: TGTGCCAGCAGTAGCGGAACGAACACCGGGGAGCTGTTTTTT. Translation: CASSSGTNTGELFF. The chain links TRBV2 to TRBJ2-2, with D perhaps TRBD2 (5 bases). This CDR3 has 14 residues. Germline values: CDR1 SNHLY, CDR2 FYNNEI. V lost 5 bases and J 0 bases, leaving 7 bases between the germline ends.

V is TRBV7-2 and J is TRBJ2-2; TRBD1 aligns across 7 bases. Unmatched junction bases numbered 13, after V lost 0 bases and J lost 6 bases. There are 18 residues in the CDR3. CDR1 is SGHTA and CDR2 is FQGNSA in the germline V gene. The CDR3 spells CASSLAARRQGSAGELFF. CDR3 DNA: TGTGCCAGCAGCTTAGCTGCACGCCGACAGGGAAGCGCCGGGGAGCTGTTTTTT. The whole variable domain, filled in from reference TRBV7-2 and TRBJ2-2, reads GAGVSQSPSNKVTEKGKDVELRCDPISGHTALYWYRQSLGQGLEFLIYFQGNSAPDKSGLPSDRFSAERTGGSVSTLTIQRTQQEDSAVYLCASSLAARRQGSAGELFFGEGSRLTVL.

This clone was seen a handful of times. The rearrangement joins TRBV11-2 to TRBJ2-1; a possible D gene is TRBD1 (6 bases). Germline-derived CDR1 and CDR2 are SGHAT and FQNNGV. The CDR3 is 17 amino acids. Trimming stripped 5 bases from V and 6 bases from J, with 23 bases between. The CDR3 here is CASSQVARRTVRNEQFF. For the CDR3, the DNA is TGTGCCAGCAGCCAAGTCGCCCGCCGGACAGTCCGCAATGAGCAGTTCTTC.

The chain joins TRBV15 to TRBJ1-1, with D tentatively TRBD1 (5 bases). In germline, CDR1 is LNHNV, CDR2 YYDKDF (reference sequence). V lost 6 bases, J lost 0 bases, and 11 bases lay in between. The CDR3 is 14 amino acids. The CDR3 region has the DNA TGTGCCACCAGGAGCCGGGGGATGAACACTGAAGCTTTCTTT. This encodes CATRSRGMNTEAFF.

This clone was found a few times. The CDR3 loop is CASSLIWSYNSPLHF. CDR3 in DNA: TGTGCCAGCAGTTTAATTTGGTCCTATAATTCACCCCTCCACTTT. V and J are TRBV28 and TRBJ1-6; no definite D call. There are 15 residues in the CDR3. The V end lost 2 bases, the J end lost 1 base, and 6 bases lay between the germline ends. CDR1 MDHEN and CDR2 SYDVKM come from the germline V gene.

The chain is built from TRBV10-3 and TRBJ2-1; D tentatively reads TRBD1 or TRBD2 (5 bases each). From germline, CDR1 is ENHRY and CDR2 SYGVKD. The ends were cut back, 3 bases at V and 1 base at J, with 10 bases in the middle. This CDR3 spans 15 amino acids. In DNA, the CDR3 is TGTGCCATCAGTGATGGGGGTGGTTCCTACAATGAGCAGTTCTTC. This gives the protein CAISDGGGSYNEQFF.

CDR3 DNA: TGTGCCAGCAGGGAACAGGGAATTGCCTATGGCTACACCTTC. This codes for CASREQGIAYGYTF. The chain links TRBV28 to TRBJ1-2, with D possibly matching TRBD1 (6 bases). Germline CDR1 MDHEN, CDR2 SYDVKM. The CDR3 contains 14 residues. V was cut by 6 bases and J by 4 bases, with 15 bases left in between.

This chain joins TRBV7-2 and TRBJ2-7; the D gene is possibly TRBD2 (6 bases). The CDR3 is made up of 17 amino acids. Germline V gene sequence: CDR1 SGHTA, CDR2 FQGNSA. The V end lost 3 bases, the J end lost 5 bases, and 23 bases lay between the germline ends. The CDR3, as DNA: TGTGCCAGCAGCTTCTCGTCAAGCGGGTCCTCTTCCCACGAGCAGTACTTC. Its translation: CASSFSSSGSSSHEQYF. Complete variable domain (other parts from reference TRBV7-2 and TRBJ2-7): GAGVSQSPSNKVTEKGKDVELRCDPISGHTALYWYRQSLGQGLEFLIYFQGNSAPDKSGLPSDRFSAERTGGSVSTLTIQRTQQEDSAVYLCASSFSSSGSSSHEQYFGPGTRLTVT.

This chain joins TRBV15 and TRBJ1-1; D not resolved. Germline V gene data show CDR1 as LNHNV and CDR2 as YYDKDF (reference sequence). This CDR3 spans 14 amino acids. The V gene lost 3 bases and the J gene lost 0 bases, with 8 bases spanning the gap. CDR3 sequence reads: CATSRGGVNTEAFF. CDR3 DNA: TGTGCCACCAGCAGGGGCGGGGTGAACACTGAAGCTTTCTTT.

V and J are TRBV28 and TRBJ2-5; 8 nucleotides align to TRBD2. The length of the CDR3 is 16 residues. V shed 5 bases and J 5 bases; nucleotides not matched to a gene: 13. CDR1 is MDHEN and CDR2 is SYDVKM in the germline V gene. This CDR3 is CASSVPGGGPGETQYF. As DNA, the CDR3 is TGTGCCAGCAGTGTACCCGGGGGGGGGCCGGGGGAGACCCAGTACTTC.

This clone was seen more than once but under ten times. In nucleotides, the CDR3 is TGCAGCGCCACCGACCGGGTGAACACTGAAGCTTTCTTT. As protein: CSATDRVNTEAFF. The rearrangement links TRBV29-1 to TRBJ1-1; D gene uncertain. Trimming removed 7 bases from V and 0 bases from J, with 12 bases in between. There are 13 residues in the CDR3. The germline V gene has CDR1 SQVTM and CDR2 ANQGSEA. Full variable domain (remainder filled in from reference TRBV29-1 and TRBJ1-1): SAVISQKPSRDICQRGTSLTIQCQVDSQVTMMFWYRQQPGQSLTLIATANQGSEATYESGFVIDKFPISRPNLTFSTLTVSNMSPEDSSIYLCSATDRVNTEAFFGQGTRLTVV.

This chain uses TRBV6-5 with TRBJ1-1; D gene uncertain. Trimming pared 0 bases from V and 4 bases from J, leaving 12 bases between. Germline V lookup: CDR1 MNHEY, CDR2 SVGAGI. CDR3 length equals 15 residues. CDR3 nucleotide sequence: TGTGCCAGCAGTTACTCGATTCGAAGGGCCACTGAAGCTTTCTTT. It encodes CASSYSIRRATEAFF.

This clone has a handful of counts. V usage is TRBV7-9 and J usage is TRBJ2-1; 11 bases map to TRBD2. V shed 2 bases, J shed 10 bases, and the junction held 4 bases outside the gene matches. This CDR3 region has 14 residues. CDR1 is SEHNR and CDR2 is FQNEAQ in the germline V gene (reference sequence). DNA for the CDR3: TGTGCCAGCAGCTTATCACTAGCGGGGGCCGAGCAGTTCTTC. Translating it yields CASSLSLAGAEQFF.

This chain uses TRBV3-1 (or the pseudogene TRBV3-2) with TRBJ1-6, with D hard to call. The V gene lost 4 bases and the J gene lost 7 bases, with 8 bases spanning the gap. CDR1 and CDR2 (germline): LGHDT, YNNKEL (reference sequence). The CDR3 extends over 13 amino acids. For the CDR3, the DNA is TGTGCCAGCAGCCTTAAAGGAAATTCACCCCTCCACTTT. This sequence encodes CASSLKGNSPLHF.